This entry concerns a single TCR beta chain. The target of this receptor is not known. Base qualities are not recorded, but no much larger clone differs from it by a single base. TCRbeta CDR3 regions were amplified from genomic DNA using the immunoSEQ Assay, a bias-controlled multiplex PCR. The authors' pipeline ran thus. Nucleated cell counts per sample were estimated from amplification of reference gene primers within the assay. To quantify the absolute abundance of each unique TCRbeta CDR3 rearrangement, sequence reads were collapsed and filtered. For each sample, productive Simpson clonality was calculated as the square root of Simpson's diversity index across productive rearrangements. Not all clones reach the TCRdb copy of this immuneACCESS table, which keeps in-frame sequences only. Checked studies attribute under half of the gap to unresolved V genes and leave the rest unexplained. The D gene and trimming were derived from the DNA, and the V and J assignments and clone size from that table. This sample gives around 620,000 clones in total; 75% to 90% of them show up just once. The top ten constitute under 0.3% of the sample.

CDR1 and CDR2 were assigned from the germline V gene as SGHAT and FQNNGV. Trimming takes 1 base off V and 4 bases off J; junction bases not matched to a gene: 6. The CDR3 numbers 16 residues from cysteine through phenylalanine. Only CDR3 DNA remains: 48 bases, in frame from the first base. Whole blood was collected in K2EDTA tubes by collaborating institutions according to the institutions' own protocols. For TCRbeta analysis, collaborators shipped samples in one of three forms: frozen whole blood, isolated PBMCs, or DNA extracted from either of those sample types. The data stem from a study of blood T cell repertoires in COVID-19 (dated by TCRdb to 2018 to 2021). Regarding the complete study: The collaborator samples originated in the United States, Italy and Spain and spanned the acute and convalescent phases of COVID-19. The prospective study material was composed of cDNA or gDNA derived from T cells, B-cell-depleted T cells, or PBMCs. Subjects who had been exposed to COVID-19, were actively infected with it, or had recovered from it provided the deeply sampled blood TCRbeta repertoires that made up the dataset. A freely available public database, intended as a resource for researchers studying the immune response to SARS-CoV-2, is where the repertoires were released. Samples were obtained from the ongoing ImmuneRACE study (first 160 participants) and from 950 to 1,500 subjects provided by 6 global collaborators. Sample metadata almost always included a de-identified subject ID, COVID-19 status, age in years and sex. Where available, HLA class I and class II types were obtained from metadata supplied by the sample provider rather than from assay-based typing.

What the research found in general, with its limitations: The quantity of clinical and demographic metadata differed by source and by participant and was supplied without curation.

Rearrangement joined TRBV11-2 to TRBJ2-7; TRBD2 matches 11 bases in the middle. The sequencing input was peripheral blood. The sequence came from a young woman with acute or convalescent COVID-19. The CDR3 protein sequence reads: CASSLVGSGGVYEQYF. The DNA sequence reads TGTGCCAGCAGCTTAGTAGGTAGCGGGGGGGTTTACGAGCAGTACTTC.